This record concerns one T cell receptor beta chain sequence. This record comes from a study of T-cell memory formation after mild COVID-19. Looking at the study overall: Largely donor-specific TCR clusters were found.

TCRdb ran MiXCR on the 5' RACE reads and lists one entry per CDR3 protein. The sample lists roughly 200,000 distinct CDR3 sequences; around 16% were seen once. The V end was cut by 4 bases, the J end by 7 bases, with 17 bases between. CDR3 length: 15 amino acids. The germline V gene encodes CDR1 MGHRA and CDR2 YSYEKL. This sequence originates from an adult woman who had mild COVID-19 (a few samples of this study predate the infection). Cell type and time point are not known. The sample was PBMCs or a T cell subset sorted from them (not recorded which). The rearrangement joins TRBV4-1 to TRBJ1-5; D ambiguous. CDR3 sequence reads: CASSPPGADWQPQHF. DNA of the CDR3: TGCGCCAGCAGCCCCCCTGGAGCAGATTGGCAGCCCCAGCATTTT.